Following are 31 T cell receptor beta chains from one sample sequenced in a study of blood T cell repertoires in COVID-19 (dated by TCRdb to the early 2020s). Receptor amplification or capture employed the immunoSEQ multiplex PCR assay. TCRdb took over this immuneACCESS table, retaining in-frame rearrangements with V and J assigned. Such tables are incomplete; in checked studies, under half of the missing clones stem from an unresolved V gene, and the remainder is unexplained. The sample records approximately 150,000 clones, about 89% of which are singletons. About 11% of the sample is held by the ten biggest clonotypes. Sequencing was done on a sample of PBMCs or T cells enriched from blood (not recorded which). The receptors shown here come from a man aged 55 to 70 who had recovered from COVID-19.

This clone appeared a few times. The junction departs from germline at one end; a sequencing error may be responsible. This chain connects TRBV28 to TRBJ2-7; maybe TRBD2 (5 bases). This CDR3 has 12 amino acids. CDR1 is MDHEN, CDR2 SYDVKM, per germline. The CDR3 is CASTEADRGPTF. The CDR3 DNA follows: TGTGCCAGCACCGAAGCCGATAGAGGGCCAACATTC.

The chain links TRBV5-1 to TRBJ2-5; 7 bases are a match to TRBD1. CDR3 size: 14 residues. Losses at the gene ends were 5 bases for V and 4 bases for J; bases not matched to a gene: 8. From germline, CDR1 is SGHRS and CDR2 YFSETQ. The CDR3 here is CASSFQGEGETQYF. In DNA, the CDR3 is TGCGCCAGCAGTTTTCAGGGGGAAGGAGAGACCCAGTACTTC.

CDR3 DNA: TGTGCCAGCAGCTCGCAGGGGAACACTGAAGCTTTCTTT. Its translation is CASSSQGNTEAFF. The rearrangement links TRBV11-2 to TRBJ1-1; D possibly corresponds to TRBD1 (5 bases). CDR3 length: 13 amino acids. Deletions cut 4 bases from V and 1 base from J, with 7 bases between. The germline gives CDR1 SGHAT, CDR2 FQNNGV.

The chain employs TRBV5-1 and TRBJ2-2; D might be TRBD2 (5 bases). CDR1 and CDR2 (germline): SGHRS, YFSETQ. With 7 bases removed from V and 0 bases from J, the gap between germline ends came to 13 bases. This CDR3 comprises 15 residues. The CDR3 sequence is CASQSAGSNTGELFF. DNA for the CDR3: TGCGCCAGCCAAAGCGCGGGCTCGAACACCGGGGAGCTGTTTTTT.

This clone was seen a handful of times. V usage is TRBV29-1 and J usage is TRBJ2-1; D call uncertain. The V gene's germline CDR1 is SQVTM and CDR2 ANQGSEA. The length of the CDR3 is 15 residues. Between the trimmed V and J ends, which lost 3 bases and 0 bases, there was a span of 12 bases. The CDR3 sequence: CSVDPTQSSYNEQFF. The CDR3 coding sequence is TGCAGCGTTGATCCTACTCAAAGCTCCTACAATGAGCAGTTCTTC.

The V gene is TRBV10-3, the J gene TRBJ2-1; D remains unclear. The CDR3 length is 13 residues. V lost 0 bases, J lost 5 bases, and 5 bases lay in between. The germline CDR1 and CDR2 sequences are ENHRY and SYGVKD. The CDR3 region is CAISESADNEQFF. The DNA of the CDR3 is TGTGCCATCAGTGAGTCAGCCGACAATGAGCAGTTCTTC.

The V gene is TRBV5-4, the J gene TRBJ1-2, with D maybe TRBD1 (5 bases). The CDR3 runs 14 residues. Trimming removed 0 bases from V and 2 bases from J, with 8 bases in between. The germline V gene has CDR1 SGHNT and CDR2 YYREEE (reference sequence). In DNA, the CDR3 is TGTGCCAGCAGCTTGGTAGGACAAAACTATGGCTACACCTTC. Encoded protein: CASSLVGQNYGYTF.

The chain links TRBV9 to TRBJ2-2, with TRBD2 matching over 8 bases. Germline trimming cut 3 bases from V and 1 base from J; bases unmatched to any gene: 2. Germline CDR1 SGDLS, CDR2 YYNGEE. The CDR3 runs 15 residues. CDR3 loop: CASSAREGNTGELFF. The CDR3 DNA follows: TGTGCCAGCAGCGCCCGGGAGGGGAACACCGGGGAGCTGTTTTTT.

The rearrangement joins TRBV24-1 to TRBJ2-7; 10 nucleotides line up with TRBD1. With V trimmed by 6 bases and J by 5 bases, 15 bases remained unmatched. This CDR3 contains 17 residues. CDR1 is KGHDR and CDR2 is SFDVKD in the germline V gene. This CDR3 reads CATSCQTGGDLRHEQYF. CDR3 DNA: TGTGCCACCAGTTGTCAGACAGGGGGCGATCTTCGCCACGAGCAGTACTTC.

The V gene is TRBV6-5, the J gene TRBJ1-5; perhaps TRBD1 as D (5 bases). Germline V gene lookup returns CDR1 MNHEY and CDR2 SVGAGI. Trimming took 5 bases from V and 4 from J, leaving 12 bases between them. The CDR3 runs to 14 residues. The DNA for the CDR3 is TGTGCCAGCAGTCTATGGACACAGAATCAGCCCCAGCATTTT. It specifies CASSLWTQNQPQHF.

J is TRBJ2-7 and V is TRBV18; D perhaps matches TRBD1 (6 bases). The germline V and J ends were trimmed by 10 bases and 5 bases, with 18 bases remaining between them. This CDR3 contains 13 residues. CDR1 KGHSH and CDR2 LQKENI come from the germline V gene. The CDR3 is CATTLRGQDEQYF. CDR3 DNA: TGTGCCACCACGCTCAGGGGCCAGGACGAGCAGTACTTC.

Here the CDR3 reads CATSLTGLIHEQYF. CDR3 in DNA: TGTGCCACCAGCCTGACAGGGTTAATCCACGAGCAGTACTTC. The chain uses TRBV15 and TRBJ2-7; 7 positions match TRBD1. The CDR3 runs to 14 residues. V dropped 5 bases and J dropped 5; count of bases not matched to a gene: 9. In germline, CDR1 is LNHNV, CDR2 YYDKDF (reference sequence).

The gene calls are TRBV10-1 and TRBJ2-7, with D possibly matching TRBD2 (5 bases). The CDR3 runs to 13 residues. Germline V gives CDR1 WNHNN, CDR2 SYGVQD (reference sequence). Trimming removed 6 bases at V and 2 bases at J, with 11 bases between. This CDR3 reads CASRGSGTYEQYF. CDR3 sequence (DNA): TGCGCCAGCAGGGGATCCGGGACCTACGAGCAGTACTTC.

This chain joins TRBV27 and TRBJ2-3; 9 nucleotides align to TRBD2. The CDR3 is 14 residues long. Germline assignment: CDR1 MNHEY and CDR2 SMNVEV (reference sequence). Trimming at V came to 4 bases and at J to 4 bases, leaving 3 bases not matched to a gene. The CDR3 nucleotides are TGTGCCAGCAGTTCGCGGGGGGGGGCAGATACGCAGTATTTT. Protein sequence: CASSSRGGADTQYF.

The genes are TRBV7-2 and TRBJ1-6; 7 nucleotides line up with TRBD1. V was pared by 5 bases and J by 5 bases, with 6 bases of the junction left unmatched. The CDR3 loop spans 15 amino acids. Germline V lookup: CDR1 SGHTA, CDR2 FQGNSA. The CDR3 reads CASSPRGANNSPLHF. CDR3 bases: TGTGCCAGCAGCCCCAGGGGGGCGAATAATTCACCCCTCCACTTT. Supplemented by reference TRBV7-2 and TRBJ1-6, the full variable domain reads GAGVSQSPSNKVTEKGKDVELRCDPISGHTALYWYRQSLGQGLEFLIYFQGNSAPDKSGLPSDRFSAERTGGSVSTLTIQRTQQEDSAVYLCASSPRGANNSPLHFGNGTRLTVT.

This chain joins TRBV4-2 and TRBJ2-2; the match to TRBD2 covers 8 bases. Germline loops: CDR1 LGHNA, CDR2 YNFKEQ. This CDR3 contains 18 residues. V lost 1 base, J lost 2 bases, and 9 bases stayed unmatched. The CDR3 DNA follows: TGTGCCAGCAGCCAAGTCGGCGGGAGCGGGGGAAACACCGGGGAGCTGTTTTTT. Amino acid sequence: CASSQVGGSGGNTGELFF.

V usage is TRBV7-8 and J usage is TRBJ2-7; TRBD1 matches 10 bases. The CDR3 runs 14 residues. Germline assignment: CDR1 SGHVS and CDR2 FQNEAQ. With V trimmed by 5 bases and J by 4 bases, 5 bases remained unmatched. In DNA form, the CDR3 reads TGTGCCAGCAGCCGAGGGACAGGGGAGTACGAGCAGTACTTC. Translated: CASSRGTGEYEQYF.

The sample holds one count of this clone. The rearrangement uses TRBV4-1 and TRBJ1-3, with a possible D match to TRBD1 (6 bases). Deletions cut 1 base from V and 4 bases from J, with 8 bases between. Germline V lookup: CDR1 MGHRA, CDR2 YSYEKL. The CDR3 is 14 residues long. CDR3 DNA sequence: TGCGCCAGCAGCCAAGCCCAGGGGGGAAACACCATATATTTT. This encodes CASSQAQGGNTIYF.

The CDR3 region is CASSSRTGDEQYF. DNA for the CDR3: TGTGCCAGCAGTTCGAGGACAGGGGACGAGCAGTACTTC. The rearrangement links TRBV27 to TRBJ2-7; 9 bases are a match to TRBD1. The CDR3 consists of 13 residues. With V trimmed by 4 bases and J by 5 bases, 3 bases remained unmatched. Germline loops: CDR1 MNHEY, CDR2 SMNVEV (reference sequence).

To note about this clone: The sample carries other DNA sequences with the same CDR3. The chain couples TRBV3-1 (or the pseudogene TRBV3-2) to TRBJ2-7; 9 bases align to TRBD1. CDR3 length: 14 amino acids. After removal of 4 bases from V and 4 bases from J, the junction contained 5 bases not matched to a gene. CDR1 and CDR2 from the germline V gene are LGHDT and YNNKEL (reference sequence). The CDR3 reads CASSPRDREYEQYF. In DNA form, the CDR3 reads TGTGCCAGCAGCCCGAGGGACAGGGAGTACGAGCAGTACTTC.

The chain carries TRBV2 and TRBJ2-3; TRBD1 matches 9 bases. The CDR3 runs 12 residues. The V gene end was trimmed by 8 bases and the J gene end by 6 bases; junction bases not matched to a gene: 3. CDR1 SNHLY and CDR2 FYNNEI come from the germline V gene. Written as DNA, the CDR3 is TGTGCCAGCCGGGACAGGGTGGATACGCAGTATTTT. This encodes CASRDRVDTQYF.

This clone was detected a few times. The chain employs TRBV7-3 and TRBJ2-1, with TRBD2 identical over 10 bases. Germline V gene data show CDR1 as SGHTA and CDR2 as FQGTGA. CDR3 length: 16 residues. The V segment lost 6 bases and the J segment 6 bases; nucleotides outside the gene matches: 11. CDR3 amino acids: CASSNSQAGGRNEQFF. CDR3 nucleotide sequence: TGTGCCAGCAGTAACTCCCAAGCGGGAGGGCGCAATGAGCAGTTCTTC.

This clone was observed once. The rearrangement links TRBV30 to TRBJ2-2, with D unresolved. The V gene's germline CDR1 is GTSNPN and CDR2 SVGIG (reference sequence). This CDR3 is 14 amino acids long. Trimming stripped 0 bases from V and 6 bases from J, with 11 bases between. CDR3 DNA sequence: TGTGCCTGGAGTGTATCTAGGATGTCCGGGGAGCTGTTTTTT. This sequence encodes CAWSVSRMSGELFF.

The J gene is TRBJ1-1, the V gene TRBV6-1, with D unresolved. The CDR3 is made up of 13 amino acids. V dropped 6 bases and J dropped 5 bases, with 13 bases sitting between them. Germline lookup yields CDR1 MNHNS and CDR2 SASEGT. The chain's CDR3 is CASSLRERTEAFF. The CDR3 DNA follows: TGTGCCAGCAGCCTCCGGGAAAGGACTGAAGCTTTCTTT.

This chain uses TRBV27 with TRBJ2-1; possible D gene TRBD2, 6 bases. This CDR3 contains 14 residues. Germline lookup yields CDR1 MNHEY and CDR2 SMNVEV (reference sequence). V lost 2 bases to trimming and J lost 2 bases, with 7 bases between them. CDR3 in DNA: TGTGCCAGCAGTTTAGCGGGAACCTACAATGAGCAGTTCTTC. Its protein is CASSLAGTYNEQFF.

The chain carries TRBV30 and TRBJ2-7; 10 nucleotides line up with TRBD2. CDR3 length: 13 residues. With V trimmed by 3 bases and J by 5 bases, 4 bases remained unmatched. Germline-derived CDR1 and CDR2 are GTSNPN and SVGIG (reference sequence). The CDR3 DNA is TGTGCCTGGAGCAGCGGGAGGGCCGACGAGCAGTACTTC. Amino acid sequence: CAWSSGRADEQYF. The full variable domain, in which reference TRBV30 and TRBJ2-7 provide the parts outside the CDR3, is SQTIHQWPATLVQPVGSPLSLECTVEGTSNPNLYWYRQAAGRGLQLLFYSVGIGQISSEVPQNLSASRPQDRQFILSSKKLLLSDSGFYLCAWSSGRADEQYFGPGTRLTVT.

The V and J genes are TRBV2 and TRBJ1-5, with unresolved D. Trimming stripped 5 bases from V and 0 bases from J, with 11 bases between. The CDR3 length is 15 residues. CDR1 is SNHLY and CDR2 is FYNNEI in the germline V gene. Written as DNA, the CDR3 is TGTGCCAGCAGTCCACGACTGGATAGCAATCAGCCCCAGCATTTT. Translated: CASSPRLDSNQPQHF.

The chain is built from TRBV9 and TRBJ1-1; D is unresolved. Trimming left V 0 bases short and J 4 bases short, with 7 bases between. The CDR3 contains 13 residues. The V gene's germline CDR1 is SGDLS and CDR2 YYNGEE. The CDR3 reads CASSVGPGTEAFF. The CDR3 DNA is TGTGCCAGCAGCGTAGGTCCCGGCACTGAAGCTTTCTTT.

The genes are TRBV7-8 and TRBJ1-2, with 9 nucleotides matching TRBD1. The length of the CDR3 is 14 residues. Germline V gene lookup returns CDR1 SGHVS and CDR2 FQNEAQ. Trimming cost V 2 bases and J 13 bases; bases outside gene matches: 11. The CDR3 spells CASSLSRTGEEGTF. Written as DNA, the CDR3 is TGTGCCAGCAGCTTATCAAGGACAGGGGAAGAGGGCACCTTC.

The rearrangement links TRBV7-9 to TRBJ1-5; 7 nucleotides agree with TRBD1. The CDR3 covers 15 residues. CDR1 is SEHNR, CDR2 FQNEAQ, per germline (reference sequence). V lost 5 bases, J lost 0 bases, and 4 bases stayed unmatched. The CDR3 region has the DNA TGTGCCAGCAGCCAGGGGGGATATAGCAATCAGCCCCAGCATTTT. This sequence encodes CASSQGGYSNQPQHF.

The V gene is TRBV5-1, the J gene TRBJ2-5, with D possibly TRBD2 on 5 matching bases. The CDR3 is 14 amino acids. Trimming cost V 4 bases and J 2 bases, with 12 bases left between them. CDR1 and CDR2 (germline): SGHRS, YFSETQ. The CDR3 DNA reads as TGCGCCAGCAGCCCCCTCGGGGTACAAGAGACCCAGTACTTC. Translating gives CASSPLGVQETQYF. Using reference TRBV5-1 and TRBJ2-5 for the parts outside the CDR3, the full variable domain is KAGVTQTPRYLIKTRGQQVTLSCSPISGHRSVSWYQQTPGQGLQFLFEYFSETQRNKGNFPGRFSGRQFSNSRSEMNVSTLELGDSALYLCASSPLGVQETQYFGPGTRLLVL.